The next 8 T cell receptor beta chains were all read from a single sample in a study of identifying expanded T cells in peripheral blood (dated by TCRdb to about 2019). Receptors were amplified or captured by the immunoSEQ multiplex PCR assay. TCRdb mirrors the immuneACCESS table, restricted to in-frame sequences. Some clones are absent from its copies; in checked studies, under half trace to an unresolved V gene, and the reason for the others is unknown. Present in this sample are more than 65,000 clones, around nine tenths of which were seen just once. Jointly, the top ten make up about 3% of the sample. What was sequenced was blood. The source of these receptors is a person aged 18 to 75 in good health.

The chain recombines TRBV5-6 with TRBJ1-2, with D perhaps TRBD1 (5 bases). V lost 2 bases and J lost 9, with 17 bases in between. Germline-derived CDR1 and CDR2 are SGHDT and YYEEEE. The CDR3 runs 14 residues. CDR3 in amino acids: CASSLAVHGASYTF. CDR3 bases: TGTGCCAGCAGCTTAGCCGTTCACGGGGCAAGCTACACCTTC.

The chain employs TRBV27 and TRBJ2-3; 11 positions agree with TRBD2. This CDR3 is 18 amino acids long. V was clipped by 4 bases and J by 6 bases; unmatched bases: 15. Germline loops: CDR1 MNHEY, CDR2 SMNVEV (reference sequence). CDR3 in DNA: TGTGCCAGCAGTTCCGGCTGGGCACTAGCGGGAGAGGAGGATACGCAGTATTTT. As protein: CASSSGWALAGEEDTQYF.

V and J are TRBV9 and TRBJ2-5; D tentatively reads TRBD1 or TRBD2 (5 bases each). The J call is doubtful: the DNA matches TRBJ2-7 better. Germline V lookup: CDR1 SGDLS, CDR2 YYNGEE. This CDR3 comprises 14 residues. The CDR3 DNA follows: TGTGCCAGCAGTCGGGACGCCTCTGCCTACGAGCAGTACTTC. Its translation is CASSRDASAYEQYF.

The chain is built from TRBV13 and TRBJ1-2; no reliable D call. This CDR3 region has 14 residues. Germline loops: CDR1 PRHDT, CDR2 FYEKMQ (reference sequence). V lost 6 bases, J lost 8 bases, and 19 bases lay in between. The chain's CDR3 is CASSPGPSSRGYTF. CDR3 bases: TGTGCCAGCAGTCCAGGACCTTCCTCGCGGGGCTACACCTTC.

The V call is TRBV6-5, the J call TRBJ2-3; TRBD2 matches at 8 bases. Germline lookup yields CDR1 MNHEY and CDR2 SVGAGI. CDR3 length: 14 amino acids. Trimming cost V 8 bases and J 2 bases; bases outside gene matches: 6. The CDR3 loop reads CASGKRESTDTQYF. DNA of the CDR3: TGTGCCAGCGGGAAGCGGGAGTCCACAGATACGCAGTATTTT.

The chain has TRBV4-3 and TRBJ2-1; D not certain. The CDR3 is 13 residues long. Trimming cost V 1 base and J 10 bases, with 11 bases left between them. Germline CDR1 and CDR2: LGHNA and YSLEER. The chain's CDR3 is CASSQAVRWEQFF. CDR3 DNA: TGCGCCAGCAGCCAAGCAGTGAGGTGGGAGCAGTTCTTC.

This clone was counted once. This CDR3 is CASSHETRTEYGYTF. In DNA, the CDR3 is TGCGCCAGCAGCCATGAGACCCGGACGGAATATGGCTACACCTTC. This chain joins TRBV4-3 and TRBJ1-2; the D is unclear. Trimming took 3 bases from V and 5 from J, leaving 16 bases between them. CDR1 and CDR2 (germline): LGHNA, YSLEER. This CDR3 is built from 15 residues.

The chain links TRBV5-1 to TRBJ2-5, with D possibly matching TRBD1 (5 bases). This CDR3 has 14 residues. Germline-derived CDR1 and CDR2 are SGHRS and YFSETQ. Deletions cut 2 bases from V and 0 bases from J, with 8 bases between. The CDR3 here is CASSLQVNQETQYF. The CDR3 DNA sequence: TGCGCCAGCAGCTTACAGGTTAACCAAGAGACCCAGTACTTC.